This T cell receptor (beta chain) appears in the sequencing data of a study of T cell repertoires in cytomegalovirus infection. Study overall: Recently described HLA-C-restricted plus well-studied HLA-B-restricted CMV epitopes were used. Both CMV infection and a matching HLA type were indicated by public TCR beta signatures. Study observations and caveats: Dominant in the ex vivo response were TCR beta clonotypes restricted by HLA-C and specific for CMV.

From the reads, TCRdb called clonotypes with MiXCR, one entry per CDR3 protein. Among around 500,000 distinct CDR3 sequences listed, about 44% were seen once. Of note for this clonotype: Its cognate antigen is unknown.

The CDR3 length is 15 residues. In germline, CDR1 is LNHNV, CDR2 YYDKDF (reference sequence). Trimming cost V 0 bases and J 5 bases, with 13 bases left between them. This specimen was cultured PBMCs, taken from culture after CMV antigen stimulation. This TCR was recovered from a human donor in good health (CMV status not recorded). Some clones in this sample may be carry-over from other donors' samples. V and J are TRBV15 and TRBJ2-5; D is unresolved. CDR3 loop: CATSRDSYLRETQYF. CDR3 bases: TGTGCCACCAGCAGAGACTCCTATTTGAGGGAGACCCAGTACTTC.